Detailed here is one T cell receptor (beta chain). As yet, its antigen is unknown. CDR3 length: 13 residues. The V end was cut by 7 bases, the J end by 2 bases, with 12 bases between. The germline V gene encodes CDR1 MNHNS and CDR2 SASEGT. These data come from a study of PD-1 blockade in classical Hodgkin lymphoma. Overall study findings and caveats: Newly diagnosed patients were reported to exhibit reduced baseline TCR diversity relative to healthy donors. Those patients who began receiving nivolumab less than 1 year after ASCT had lower diversity, and they were excluded.

The repertoire was sequenced with immunoSEQ multiplex PCR; TCRdb's copy has only in-frame clones and lacks some. The sample records 14,000 to 15,000 clones, roughly two thirds being singletons. Relapse after autologous stem cell transplantation occurred in every patient, and brentuximab vedotin exposure varied. The chain uses TRBV6-1 and TRBJ2-7; the D gene is possibly TRBD1 (6 bases). This material consisted of peripheral blood mononuclear cells (PBMCs), taken at baseline. This clonotype was sampled from a human donor with classical Hodgkin lymphoma. The CDR3 DNA sequence: TGTGCCAGCATGAGACAGGCCGCCTACGAGCAGTACTTC. It codes for CASMRQAAYEQYF.